The 24 T cell receptor beta chains given below trace back to one sample, sequenced in a study of CD8+CD57+ T cells in acquired aplastic anemia. TCR beta VDJ and CDR3 profiling used genomic DNA as template. TCRdb fed the reads into MiXCR, producing one record per CDR3 protein. The repertoire consists of over 40,000 distinct CDR3 sequences, with about 63% occurring once and the leading ten covering roughly 60%. An expansion of CD8+CD57+ cells by flow cytometry had been shown in patients chosen for sequencing. Sequenced input: sorted CD4+, CD8+, or CD8+CD57+ T cells (not recorded which) from PBMCs. Receptor source: a human donor with aplastic anemia.

This clonotype was seen more than once but under ten times. The chain employs TRBV29-1 and TRBJ2-7; no reliable D call. Germline CDR1 and CDR2: SQVTM and ANQGSEA. There are 15 residues in the CDR3. Trimming removed 1 base at V and 0 bases at J, with 13 bases between. The CDR3 is CSVEGGQAHSYEQYF. The CDR3 DNA is TGCAGCGTTGAAGGTGGTCAGGCCCACTCCTACGAGCAGTACTTC.

V gene TRBV20-1 combines with J gene TRBJ1-5; 7 bases map to TRBD1. J was trimmed by 1 base and V by 5 bases; bases with no gene match: 17. CDR3 size: 18 residues. Germline CDR1 and CDR2: DFQATT and SNEGSKA (reference sequence). The CDR3 nucleotides are TGCAGTGCTTGGGACAGTTTTGCCGGGAGAAGGAGCAATCAGCCCCAGCATTTT. This gives the protein CSAWDSFAGRRSNQPQHF.

Ten or more counts support this clonotype. The rearrangement joins TRBV5-6 to TRBJ1-6; D gene unclear. The CDR3 loop spans 14 amino acids. Germline CDR1 reads SGHDT; CDR2 reads YYEEEE. V was pared by 1 base and J by 10 bases, with 12 bases between. CDR3 sequence: CASSLFPMGSPLHF. The CDR3 DNA follows: TGTGCCAGCAGCTTGTTTCCAATGGGCTCACCCCTCCACTTT.

The V gene is TRBV2, the J gene TRBJ2-7, with 7 bases fitting TRBD2. Germline V gene sequence: CDR1 SNHLY, CDR2 FYNNEI. Germline trimming cut 6 bases from V and 7 bases from J; bases unmatched to any gene: 12. The CDR3 contains 14 residues. CDR3 in amino acids: CASSLGVSGEEQYF. In DNA, the CDR3 is TGTGCCAGCAGCTTAGGAGTCAGCGGGGAGGAGCAGTACTTC.

CDR3 sequence (DNA): TGCGCCAGCAGCTTGGCGGGAGGCTACACCTTC. Encoded protein: CASSLAGGYTF. This chain links TRBV5-1 with TRBJ1-2; no definite D call. The CDR3 extends over 11 amino acids. Trimming left V 0 bases short and J 8 bases short, with 5 bases between. Germline-derived CDR1 and CDR2 are SGHRS and YFSETQ.

This chain uses TRBV10-3 with TRBJ1-2; perhaps TRBD1 as D (5 bases). The CDR3 totals 14 residues. The germline V and J ends were trimmed by 2 bases and 8 bases, with 15 bases remaining between them. The germline CDR1 and CDR2 sequences are ENHRY and SYGVKD. Here the CDR3 reads CAISEAGTTPGYTF. The CDR3 bases are TGTGCCATCAGTGAGGCCGGGACGACCCCAGGCTACACCTTC.

The V call is TRBV9, the J call TRBJ2-2; TRBD2 might be the D (5 bases). V lost 4 bases and J lost 5, with 15 bases in between. This CDR3 has 15 residues. Germline loops: CDR1 SGDLS, CDR2 YYNGEE. The CDR3 DNA is TGTGCCAGCAGCCCCCGAGGGTACCAGACCGGGGAGCTGTTTTTT. Translating gives CASSPRGYQTGELFF.

This clonotype occurred a few times. The V gene is TRBV20-1, the J gene TRBJ2-3; D is possibly TRBD2 (5 bases). This CDR3 is 15 amino acids long. Germline V gene lookup returns CDR1 DFQATT and CDR2 SNEGSKA (reference sequence). Trimming pared 7 bases from V and 0 bases from J, leaving 17 bases between. The CDR3, as DNA: TGCAGTGTCAGAGCTCCTAGCCGTAGCACAGATACGCAGTATTTT. This gives the protein CSVRAPSRSTDTQYF.

This clonotype is a singleton in its sample. V is TRBV11-2 and J is TRBJ2-1, with 7 nucleotides matching TRBD2. Per the germline V gene, CDR1 is SGHAT and CDR2 is FQNNGV. The CDR3 runs 16 residues. The trim removed 5 bases at V and 5 bases at J, leaving 12 bases unmatched. In DNA form, the CDR3 reads TGTGCCAGCAGCACCAGCGGGGCTGTTCTCAACAATGAGCAGTTCTTC. This gives the protein CASSTSGAVLNNEQFF.

This clonotype was seen a handful of times. The chain recombines TRBV27 with TRBJ2-3; D may correspond to TRBD1 or TRBD2 (7 bases each). Between the trimmed V and J ends, which lost 1 base and 6 bases, there was a span of 14 bases. The CDR3 spans 15 residues. Germline CDR1 and CDR2: MNHEY and SMNVEV (reference sequence). The CDR3 DNA reads TGTGCCAGCAGTTTATATGGGAGGGGGCGGGATACGCAGTATTTT. It translates to CASSLYGRGRDTQYF.

This clonotype showed up just once. No conserved phenylalanine or tryptophan is present at the end of the CDR3, so a read error is the likely explanation. The V call is TRBV15, the J call TRBJ1-4; D is possibly TRBD1 (6 bases). The germline V gene encodes CDR1 LNHNV and CDR2 YYDKDF (reference sequence). This CDR3 is built from 14 residues. V lost 11 bases to trimming and J lost 5 bases, with 18 bases between them. CDR3 amino acids: CAWSEQGPNEKLFL. CDR3 nucleotide sequence: TGTGCCTGGTCGGAACAGGGACCCAATGAAAAACTGTTTCTT.

The genes are TRBV7-9 and TRBJ2-7; D may be TRBD2 (5 bases). There are 13 residues in the CDR3. Trimming cost V 5 bases and J 7 bases, with 15 bases left between them. The germline V gene encodes CDR1 SEHNR and CDR2 FQNEAQ (reference sequence). CDR3 DNA sequence: TGTGCCAGCAGCGTCCCCCCCAGCGGTGAGCAGTACTTC. It encodes CASSVPPSGEQYF. The whole variable domain, remainder taken from reference TRBV7-9 and TRBJ2-7, is DTGVSQNPRHKITKRGQNVTFRCDPISEHNRLYWYRQTLGQGPEFLTYFQNEAQLEKSRLLSDRFSAERPKGSFSTLEIQRTEQGDSAMYLCASSVPPSGEQYFGPGTRLTVT.

The chain uses TRBV5-5 and TRBJ2-3; unclear D gene. This CDR3 has 14 amino acids. V was cut by 0 bases and J by 2 bases, with 7 bases left in between. The germline CDR1 and CDR2 sequences are SGHKS and YYEKEE (reference sequence). CDR3 nucleotide sequence: TGTGCCAGCAGCTTGGAATGGATCACAGATACGCAGTATTTT. This translates into CASSLEWITDTQYF.

V usage is TRBV7-6 and J usage is TRBJ1-2; possible D gene TRBD1, 5 bases. Trimming removed 2 bases at V and 4 bases at J, with 8 bases between. The CDR3 covers 13 residues. The germline CDR1 and CDR2 sequences are SGHVS and FNYEAQ. CDR3 nucleotides: TGTGCCAGCAGCTTACAGGGCTCCTATGGCTACACCTTC. Protein product: CASSLQGSYGYTF.

The rearrangement links TRBV27 to TRBJ2-1; D is uncertain. This CDR3 region has 13 residues. Deletions cut 4 bases from V and 6 bases from J, with 10 bases between. Germline V gene sequence: CDR1 MNHEY, CDR2 SMNVEV (reference sequence). CDR3 DNA sequence: TGTGCCAGCAGTTCCCCCCCGGGCAATGAGCAGTTCTTC. Translated, it gives CASSSPPGNEQFF.

V usage is TRBV12-5 and J usage is TRBJ1-6, with D possibly TRBD1 on 5 matching bases. V lost 5 bases to trimming and J lost 7 bases, with 12 bases between them. Germline V lookup: CDR1 LGHNT, CDR2 FRNRAP. CDR3 length: 14 residues. The CDR3, as DNA: TGTGCTAGTGGTGTGAGGGACGGAAATTCACCCCTCCACTTT. This codes for CASGVRDGNSPLHF.

Ten or more counts support this clonotype. CDR3 region: CSVRGTGGSGANVLTF. The CDR3 DNA reads TGCAGCGTTCGGGGGACAGGGGGCTCTGGGGCCAACGTCCTGACTTTC. The V call is TRBV29-1, the J call TRBJ2-6; 11 bases are shared with TRBD1. The germline V gene encodes CDR1 SQVTM and CDR2 ANQGSEA. J was trimmed by 0 bases and V by 5 bases; bases with no gene match: 3. CDR3 length: 16 residues.

This chain uses TRBV7-2 with TRBJ2-7; D is undetermined. The germline gives CDR1 SGHTA, CDR2 FQGNSA. CDR3 length: 12 residues. The V end lost 5 bases, the J end lost 3 bases, and 8 bases lay between the germline ends. CDR3 sequence (DNA): TGTGCCAGCAGCCAGACACGCTACGAGCAGTACTTC. It codes for CASSQTRYEQYF.

The sample holds many counts of this clonotype. The chain is built from TRBV6-1 and TRBJ1-5; weak D call: TRBD1 (6 bases). Trimming left V 2 bases short and J 3 bases short, with 11 bases between. Germline assignment: CDR1 MNHNS and CDR2 SASEGT. The CDR3 has 15 amino acids. The CDR3 is CASSESDSHNQPQHF. CDR3 bases: TGTGCCAGCAGTGAATCGGACAGCCACAATCAGCCCCAGCATTTT.

With regard to this clonotype: A read error may produce the germline difference seen at one junction end. The V call is TRBV15, the J call TRBJ2-3, with 8 bases that match TRBD1. Germline assignment: CDR1 LNHNV and CDR2 YYDKDF (reference sequence). This CDR3 contains 16 residues. Here the CDR3 DNA reads TGTGCCGCCAGCATCGGACAGGGATCTTTCACAGATACGCAGTATTTT. This codes for CAASIGQGSFTDTQYF.

J is TRBJ2-3 and V is TRBV9, with 13 bases lining up with TRBD2. V lost 3 bases, J lost 1 base, and 2 bases stayed unmatched. The V gene's germline CDR1 is SGDLS and CDR2 YYNGEE. The CDR3 totals 16 residues. CDR3 DNA sequence: TGTGCCAGCAGCGGACTAGCGGGGGGACGCACAGATACGCAGTATTTT. Encoded protein: CASSGLAGGRTDTQYF. The full variable domain, its missing parts supplied by reference TRBV9 and TRBJ2-3, is DSGVTQTPKHLITATGQRVTLRCSPRSGDLSVYWYQQSLDQGLQFLIQYYNGEERAKGNILERFSAQQFPDLHSELNLSSLELGDSALYFCASSGLAGGRTDTQYFGPGTRLTVL.

This clonotype was seen ten or more times. The chain carries TRBV11-1 and TRBJ2-5; 9 bases align to TRBD1. Germline assignment: CDR1 SGHAT and CDR2 FQDESV (reference sequence). Trimming took 4 bases from V and 4 from J; bases not matched to a gene: 7. The CDR3 loop spans 15 amino acids. The CDR3, as DNA: TGTGCCAGCAGCTCGCGGACAGGGGAGTTAGAGACCCAGTACTTC. This sequence encodes CASSSRTGELETQYF.

This chain connects TRBV19 to TRBJ2-7; TRBD1 matches 8 bases. Per germline, CDR1 LNHDA and CDR2 SQIVND (reference sequence). V dropped 5 bases and J dropped 5; count of bases not matched to a gene: 8. This CDR3 spans 14 amino acids. In DNA form, the CDR3 reads TGTGCCAGTAGTGGGCCAGGGGGCCCCCACGAGCAGTACTTC. It encodes CASSGPGGPHEQYF.

The chain joins TRBV10-2 to TRBJ1-6; D is unclear. The CDR3 extends over 14 amino acids. Trimming took off 8 bases at V and 7 bases at J, with 15 bases between the two ends. The germline CDR1 and CDR2 sequences are WSHSY and SAAADI. CDR3 loop: CASQQRSLNSPLHF. The CDR3 nucleotides read TGCGCCAGCCAACAAAGGTCTCTAAATTCACCCCTCCACTTT.